Listed below are T cell receptor beta chains from one sample, sequenced in a study of T-cell memory formation after mild COVID-19. A single record per CDR3 protein comes from TCRdb applying MiXCR to the 5' RACE reads. This table holds about 130,000 distinct CDR3 sequences, approximately 6.2% found once. Sequences were obtained from PBMCs or a T cell subset sorted from them (not recorded which). These receptors all come from an adult woman who had mild COVID-19 (a few samples of this study predate the infection). Cell type and time point are not known. The conserved cysteine and the conserved F or W are not part of the CDR3 here. Some rows have no size entry. The others give once, few or many, or a class for an expanded clone.

v_call clone_size cdr3_length cdr3_aa
TRBV18 few 13 ASSPPESGAREQY
TRBV11-2 few 12 ASSLAGRRTEAF
TRBV6-2/TRBV6-3 few 11 ASKTSGSYEQY
TRBV12-5 once 13 ASGPMHSGKETKY
TRBV15 few 13 ATSRRRGYTDTQY
TRBV12-3/TRBV12-4 many 11 ASSYGGSEKLF
TRBV4-3 . 16 ASSQGRLAGGSMETQY
TRBV20-1 few 13 SARVRAGGQDEQF
TRBV7-8 . 12 ASSRQGALDEQY
TRBV5-1 . 13 ASSLGPKGPYEQY
TRBV18 few 14 ASSPPSRGKAYEQY
TRBV7-2 many 12 ASSLSEGLYGYT
TRBV7-6 many 12 ASSLPGTGSPLH